This T cell receptor (beta chain) was profiled in a study of blood T cell repertoires in COVID-19. Profiling relied on immunoSEQ multiplex PCR, and the TCRdb table lists in-frame clones only, not all of them. The sample lists 200,000 or so clones, approximately 90% occurring once. The CDR3 runs 16 residues. Trimming removed 1 base from V and 4 bases from J, with 13 bases in between. Germline CDR1 is SGHTA and CDR2 is FQGTGA. The V and J genes are TRBV7-3 and TRBJ2-2, with D possibly TRBD1 on 6 matching bases. The source material was peripheral blood. This receptor was taken from a woman in her forties who had recovered from COVID-19. DNA of the CDR3: TGTGCCAGCAGCTTAAGAGGCAGGGGTGCCACCGGGGAGCTGTTTTTT. Its protein is CASSLRGRGATGELFF. Based on the CDR3 plus reference TRBV7-3 and TRBJ2-2, the full variable domain is GAGVSQTPSNKVTEKGKYVELRCDPISGHTALYWYRQSLGQGPEFLIYFQGTGAADDSGLPNDRFFAVRPEGSVSTLKIQRTERGDSAVYLCASSLRGRGATGELFFGEGSRLTVL.